The subject of this entry is one T cell receptor (beta chain). Its antigen is undetermined. This specimen comes from a study of OX40 agonist ivuxolimab in advanced cancers. CDR1 MNHEY and CDR2 SMNVEV come from the germline V gene (reference sequence). V dropped 3 bases and J dropped 7 bases, with 13 bases sitting between them. This CDR3 has 15 amino acids. Study-level points and caveats: Among some nonresponders, normalized T-cell clonal expansion was also low.

Data came from immunoSEQ multiplex PCR; TCRdb stores just in-frame clones and leaves some out. This sample carries 50,000 to 65,000 clones, around 82% of them seen once, and the ten largest clones take 0.95% to 1.1%. This chain connects TRBV27 to TRBJ1-6; the D gene is possibly TRBD1 (6 bases). The receptor's source is an adult with an advanced solid tumor such as melanoma, head and neck, liver or kidney cancer. The sample here was CD4+ or CD8+ T cells sorted from blood, taken in a trial of the OX40 agonist ivuxolimab. Here the CDR3 DNA reads TGTGCCAGCAGTTTGGATCACACAGGGAATTCACCCCTCCACTTT. Its translation: CASSLDHTGNSPLHF.